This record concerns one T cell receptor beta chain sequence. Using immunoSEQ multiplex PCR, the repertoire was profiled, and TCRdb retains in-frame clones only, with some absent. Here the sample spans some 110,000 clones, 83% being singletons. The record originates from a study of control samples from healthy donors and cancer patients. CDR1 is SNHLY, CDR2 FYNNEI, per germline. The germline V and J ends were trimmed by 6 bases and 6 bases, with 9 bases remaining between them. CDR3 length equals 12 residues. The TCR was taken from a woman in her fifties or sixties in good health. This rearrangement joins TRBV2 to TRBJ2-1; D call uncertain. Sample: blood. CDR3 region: CASSRDANEQFF. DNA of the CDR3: TGTGCCAGCAGCCGAGACGCCAATGAGCAGTTCTTC.